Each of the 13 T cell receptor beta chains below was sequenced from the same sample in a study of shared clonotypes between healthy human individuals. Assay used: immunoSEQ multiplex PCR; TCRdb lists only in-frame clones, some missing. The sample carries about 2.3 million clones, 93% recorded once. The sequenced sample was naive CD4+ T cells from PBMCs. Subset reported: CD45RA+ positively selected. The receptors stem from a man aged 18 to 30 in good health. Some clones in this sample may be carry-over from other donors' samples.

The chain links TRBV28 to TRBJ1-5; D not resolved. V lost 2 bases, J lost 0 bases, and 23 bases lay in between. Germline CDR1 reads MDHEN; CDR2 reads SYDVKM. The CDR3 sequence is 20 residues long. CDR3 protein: CASSLHPVVSPLYSNQPQHF. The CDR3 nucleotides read TGTGCCAGCAGTTTACATCCCGTCGTATCCCCGTTATATAGCAATCAGCCCCAGCATTTT. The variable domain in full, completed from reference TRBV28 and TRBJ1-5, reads DVKVTQSSRYLVKRTGEKVFLECVQDMDHENMFWYRQDPGLGLRLIYFSYDVKMKEKGDIPEGYSVSREKKERFSLILESASTNQTSMYLCASSLHPVVSPLYSNQPQHFGDGTRLSIL.

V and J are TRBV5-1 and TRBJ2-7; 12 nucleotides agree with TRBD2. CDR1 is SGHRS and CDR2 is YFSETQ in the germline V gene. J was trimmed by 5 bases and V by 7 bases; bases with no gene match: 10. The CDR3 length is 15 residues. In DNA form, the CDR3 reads TGCGCCAGCCACACGACTAGCGGGAGCGTTAACGAGCAGTACTTC. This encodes CASHTTSGSVNEQYF.

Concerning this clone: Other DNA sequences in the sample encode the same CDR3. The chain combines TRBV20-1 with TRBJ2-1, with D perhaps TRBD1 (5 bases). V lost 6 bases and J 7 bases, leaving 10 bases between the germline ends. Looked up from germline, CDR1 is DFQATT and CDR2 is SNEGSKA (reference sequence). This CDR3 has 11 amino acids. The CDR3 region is CSAQGVNEQFF. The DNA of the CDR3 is TGCAGTGCCCAAGGGGTAAATGAGCAGTTCTTC.

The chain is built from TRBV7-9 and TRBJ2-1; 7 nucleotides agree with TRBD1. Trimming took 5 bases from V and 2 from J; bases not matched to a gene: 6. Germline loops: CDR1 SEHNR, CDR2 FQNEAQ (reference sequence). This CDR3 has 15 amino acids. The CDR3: CASSARGIPYNEQFF. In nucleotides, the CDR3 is TGTGCCAGCAGCGCCAGGGGGATCCCCTACAATGAGCAGTTCTTC.

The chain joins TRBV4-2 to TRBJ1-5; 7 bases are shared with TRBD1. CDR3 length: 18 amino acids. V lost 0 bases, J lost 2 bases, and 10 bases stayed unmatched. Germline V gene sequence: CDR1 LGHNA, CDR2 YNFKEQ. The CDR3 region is CASSQDMAGGYGNQPQHF. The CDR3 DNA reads TGTGCCAGCAGCCAAGATATGGCAGGGGGTTATGGCAATCAGCCCCAGCATTTT.

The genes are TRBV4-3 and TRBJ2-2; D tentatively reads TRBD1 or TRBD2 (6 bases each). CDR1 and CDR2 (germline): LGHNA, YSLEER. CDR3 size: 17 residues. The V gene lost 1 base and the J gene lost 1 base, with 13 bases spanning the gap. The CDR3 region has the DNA TGCGCCAGCAGCCAAGGTCCGGGGGCCTTGAACACCGGGGAGCTGTTTTTT. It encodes CASSQGPGALNTGELFF.

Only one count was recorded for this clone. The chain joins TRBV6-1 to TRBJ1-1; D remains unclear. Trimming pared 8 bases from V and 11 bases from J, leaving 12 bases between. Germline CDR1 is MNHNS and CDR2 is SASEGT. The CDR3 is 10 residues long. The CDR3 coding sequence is TGTGCCAGCCAGAAACGTGGGGCTTTCTTT. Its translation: CASQKRGAFF.

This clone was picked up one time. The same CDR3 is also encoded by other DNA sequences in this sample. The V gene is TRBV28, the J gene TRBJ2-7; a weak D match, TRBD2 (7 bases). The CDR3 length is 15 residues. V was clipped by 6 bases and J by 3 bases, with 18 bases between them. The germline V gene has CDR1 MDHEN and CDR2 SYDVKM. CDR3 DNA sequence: TGTGCCAGCAGCCCGGGGGGCGGGACTCACTACGAGCAGTACTTC. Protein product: CASSPGGGTHYEQYF.

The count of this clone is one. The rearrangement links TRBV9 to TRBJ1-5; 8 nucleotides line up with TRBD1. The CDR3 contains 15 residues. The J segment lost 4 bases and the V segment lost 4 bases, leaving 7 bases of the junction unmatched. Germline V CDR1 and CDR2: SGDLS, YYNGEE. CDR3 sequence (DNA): TGTGCCAGCAGCCCTTCGGGACAGGAGAATCAGCCCCAGCATTTT. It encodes CASSPSGQENQPQHF.

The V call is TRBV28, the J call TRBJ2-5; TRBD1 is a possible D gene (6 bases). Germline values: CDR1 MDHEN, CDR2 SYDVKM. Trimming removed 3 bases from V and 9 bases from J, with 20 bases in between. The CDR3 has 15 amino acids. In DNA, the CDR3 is TGTGCCAGCAGTTTTGGCGGGTATAGAGAGGGGGCCCAGTACTTC. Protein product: CASSFGGYREGAQYF.

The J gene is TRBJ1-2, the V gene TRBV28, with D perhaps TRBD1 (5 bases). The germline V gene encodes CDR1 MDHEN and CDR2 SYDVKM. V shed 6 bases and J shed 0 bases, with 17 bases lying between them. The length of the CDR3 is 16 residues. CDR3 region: CASRITGGPTNYGYTF. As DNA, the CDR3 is TGTGCCAGCAGAATCACAGGCGGGCCGACTAACTATGGCTACACCTTC.

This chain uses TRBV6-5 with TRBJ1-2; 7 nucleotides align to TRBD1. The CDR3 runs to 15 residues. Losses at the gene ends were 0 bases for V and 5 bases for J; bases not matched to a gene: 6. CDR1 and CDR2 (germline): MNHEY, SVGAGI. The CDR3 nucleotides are TGTGCCAGCAGTTACTCGGTGACAGGGCCTTATGGCTACACCTTC. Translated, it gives CASSYSVTGPYGYTF.

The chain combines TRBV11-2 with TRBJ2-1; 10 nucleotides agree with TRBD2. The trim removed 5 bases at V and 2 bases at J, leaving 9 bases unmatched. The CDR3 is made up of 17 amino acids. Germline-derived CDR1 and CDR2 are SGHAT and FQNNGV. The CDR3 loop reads CASSPPLAGGTYNEQFF. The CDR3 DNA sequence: TGTGCCAGCAGCCCACCCTTAGCGGGGGGTACCTACAATGAGCAGTTCTTC.